This is a list of T cell receptor beta chains from one sample in a study of response to subunit inactivated influenza vaccine. TCRdb redid the calling of the RT-PCR reads with MiXCR, one entry per CDR3 protein. The table includes 650,000 to 800,000 distinct CDR3 sequences, about 15% detected once. The source was PBMCs from blood, collected roughly 2 weeks before vaccination. The receptors here all came from a man in his fifties who received an inactivated influenza vaccine. Each CDR3 is given with its conserved first and last residue. Each record gives: clone size, J gene, D gene, V gene, CDR3 protein, CDR3 DNA. D genes are given only for firm matches. Clone size, where shown, is once, few, many, or a class for clones that have expanded.

>-|TRBJ2-5|TRBD1|TRBV5-1
CASTTGARGETQYF
TGCGCCAGCACCACAGGGGCGAGGGGAGAGACCCAGTACTTC
>few|TRBJ2-3|-|TRBV10-3
CAIREPGLSDTQYF
TGTGCCATCAGAGAGCCGGGACTTTCAGATACGCAGTATTTT
>-|TRBJ2-2|-|TRBV4-3
CASSQDWVREIGGELFF
TGCGCCAGCAGCCAAGACTGGGTACGGGAGATTGGCGGGGAGCTGTTTTTT
>many|TRBJ1-6|-|TRBV27
CASSFLGDHNSPLHF
TGTGCCAGCAGTTTCCTGGGGGATCACAATTCACCCCTCCACTTT
>many|TRBJ2-7|-|TRBV6-1
CASSQRGHLYSYEQYF
TGTGCCAGCAGCCAGCGGGGACACCTTTACTCCTACGAGCAGTACTTC
>few|TRBJ2-7|-|TRBV7-2
CASSKNGGRGHEQYF
TGTGCCAGCAGCAAAAATGGGGGCAGGGGACACGAGCAGTACTTC
>few|TRBJ2-7|-|TRBV27
CASSLVGAESSYEQYF
TGTGCCAGCAGTTTGGTGGGAGCGGAGAGCTCCTACGAGCAGTACTTC
>few|TRBJ2-1|TRBD2|TRBV20-1
CSARGWAGEGNEQFF
TGCAGTGCTAGAGGGTGGGCGGGAGAAGGCAATGAGCAGTTCTTC
>-|TRBJ2-1|-|TRBV20-1
CSARVPWSSYNEQFF
TGCAGTGCTAGAGTCCCGTGGAGCTCCTACAATGAGCAGTTCTTC
>-|TRBJ2-2|-|TRBV7-2
CANSLYLGGTGELFF
TGTGCCAACAGCTTATATCTAGGTGGGACCGGGGAGCTGTTTTTT
>-|TRBJ2-1|TRBD2|TRBV5-1
CASSLDSGTSNEQFF
TGCGCCAGCAGCTTGGATTCCGGGACTAGCAATGAGCAGTTCTTC
>-|TRBJ2-5|TRBD1|TRBV12-3/TRBV12-4
CASSLDRGRRRTQYF
TGTGCCAGCAGTTTGGACAGGGGCCGCCGGCGGACCCAGTACTTC
>-|TRBJ2-7|TRBD2|TRBV7-3
CASSLQASGRPNF
TGTGCCAGCAGCTTACAGGCTAGCGGGAGGCCCAACTTC
>-|TRBJ2-3|-|TRBV7-9
CASSQTGQATDTQYF
TGTGCCAGCAGCCAGACGGGGCAGGCCACAGATACGCAGTATTTT
>-|TRBJ1-5|-|TRBV28
CASSTGDIYSNQPQHF
TGTGCCAGCAGTACGGGCGATATTTATAGCAATCAGCCCCAGCATTTT
>few|TRBJ2-1|TRBD2|TRBV6-1
CASRPVSGGAIEQFF
TGTGCCAGCAGGCCCGTTAGCGGGGGGGCAATTGAGCAGTTCTTC
>many|TRBJ2-7|TRBD1|TRBV11-3
CASRQITGTVQYF
TGTGCCAGCAGACAAATTACCGGGACAGTGCAGTACTTC
>few|TRBJ1-1|-|TRBV7-2
CASSPDTLAFF
TGTGCCAGCAGCCCGGACACTCTTGCTTTCTTT
>few|TRBJ2-5|-|TRBV4-3
CASSQQGLGSVQETQYF
TGCGCCAGCAGCCAACAGGGCTTAGGCTCGGTCCAAGAGACCCAGTACTTC
>few|TRBJ2-4|-|TRBV3-1
CASSQEAGRYIQYF
TGTGCCAGCAGCCAAGAAGCAGGGAGGTACATTCAGTACTTC
>few|TRBJ2-2|-|TRBV4-3
CASSRPGHGELFF
TGCGCCAGCAGCCGGCCTGGACACGGGGAGCTGTTTTTT
>-|TRBJ2-1|-|TRBV15
CATSPRFLAFYNEQFF
TGTGCCACCAGCCCCCGGTTTCTAGCGTTCTACAATGAGCAGTTCTTC
>-|TRBJ1-1|-|TRBV7-6
CASSFTQNTEAFF
TGTGCCAGCAGCTTTACACAGAACACTGAAGCTTTCTTT
>-|TRBJ1-1|-|TRBV28
CASLRPLGTEAFF
TGTGCCAGCTTACGACCATTGGGCACTGAAGCTTTCTTT
>-|TRBJ2-7|TRBD1|TRBV7-9
CASSSQPGQIYEQYF
TGTGCCAGCAGCTCACAGCCGGGACAGATATACGAGCAGTACTTC
>-|TRBJ2-7|TRBD2|TRBV5-1
CASSLAEGAGIYEQYF
TGCGCCAGCAGCTTGGCCGAGGGAGCGGGGATCTACGAGCAGTACTTC
>many|TRBJ2-3|TRBD1|TRBV12-3/TRBV12-4
CASSPRRQGPTDTQYF
TGTGCCAGCAGTCCCAGACGACAGGGTCCAACAGATACGCAGTATTTT
>-|TRBJ2-5|TRBD2|TRBV7-2
CASSYRTSGKETHYF
TGTGCCAGCAGCTATCGGACTAGCGGGAAAGAGACCCACTACTTC
>-|TRBJ1-3|-|TRBV16
CASSQQGRSGNTIYF
TGTGCCAGCAGCCAACAGGGACGCTCTGGAAACACCATATATTTT
>many|TRBJ1-1|TRBD1|TRBV27
CASSGQGGMNTEAFF
TGTGCCAGCAGTGGACAGGGCGGCATGAACACTGAAGCTTTCTTT
>few|TRBJ2-7|-|TRBV20-1
CSARDLPSYEQYF
TGCAGTGCTAGAGACCTACCCTCCTACGAGCAGTACTTC
>-|TRBJ1-1|-|TRBV5-1
CASSLTQMNTEAFF
TGCGCCAGCAGCTTGACACAGATGAACACTGAAGCTTTCTTT
>-|TRBJ2-7|-|TRBV12-3/TRBV12-4
CASSLDSGLRRYEQYF
TGTGCCAGCAGTTTAGACAGCGGGCTTAGACGCTACGAGCAGTACTTC
>few|TRBJ2-7|-|TRBV7-9
CASSLRGTYEQYF
TGTGCCAGCAGCCTCCGTGGGACCTACGAGCAGTACTTC
>few|TRBJ2-2|TRBD2|TRBV29-1
CSVTQGTSPGELFF
TGCAGCGTCACTCAGGGGACTAGCCCCGGGGAGCTGTTTTTT
>-|TRBJ2-6|-|TRBV7-9
CASSLDMSGANVLTF
TGTGCCAGCAGCTTAGACATGTCTGGGGCCAACGTCCTGACTTTC
>few|TRBJ2-1|-|TRBV19
CASSIDPQEQFF
TGTGCCAGTAGTATAGATCCCCAAGAGCAGTTCTTC
>few|TRBJ1-4|TRBD1|TRBV9
CASSDPKDRVEEKLFF
TGTGCCAGCAGCGACCCAAAGGACAGGGTGGAGGAAAAACTGTTTTTT
>-|TRBJ2-7|TRBD2|TRBV6-2/TRBV6-3
CASSYSGASGRSGPYEQYF
TGTGCCAGCAGTTACTCTGGTGCTAGCGGGAGAAGCGGGCCTTACGAGCAGTACTTC
>few|TRBJ1-5|-|TRBV6-1
CASRELRGRQPQHF
TGTGCCAGCAGGGAATTGAGGGGTCGTCAGCCCCAGCATTTT
>-|TRBJ2-2|-|TRBV24-1
CATGLGSNTGELFF
TGTGCCACAGGACTCGGAAGTAACACCGGGGAGCTGTTTTTT
>-|TRBJ2-7|-|TRBV4-3
CASSQVAGPNSYEQYF
TGCGCCAGCAGCCAAGTGGCCGGACCCAACTCCTACGAGCAGTACTTC
>few|TRBJ2-1|TRBD2|TRBV20-1
CSARGQPAGSYNEQFF
TGCAGTGCTAGAGGGCAACCAGCGGGGAGTTACAATGAGCAGTTCTTC
>few|TRBJ2-5|TRBD1|TRBV25-1
CASSSGTGPGETQYF
TGTGCCAGCAGTTCCGGGACAGGGCCTGGGGAGACCCAGTACTTC
>-|TRBJ1-6|TRBD1|TRBV5-1
CASSDRGNSYNSPLHF
TGCGCCAGCTCGGACAGGGGTAACTCCTATAATTCACCCCTCCACTTT
>-|TRBJ2-2|-|TRBV10-2
CASRNSLVYGELFF
TGCGCCAGCAGGAACTCACTAGTATACGGGGAGCTGTTTTTT
>many|TRBJ2-1|TRBD2|TRBV4-3
CASSRTSGLYNEQFF
TGCGCCAGCAGCCGGACTAGCGGGCTGTACAATGAGCAGTTCTTC
>few|TRBJ1-2|-|TRBV4-3
CASSQGVGASTGYTF
TGCGCCAGCAGCCAGGGGGTGGGCGCTTCTACTGGCTACACCTTC
>few|TRBJ2-7|TRBD2|TRBV12-3/TRBV12-4
CASRGTSGRFSYEQYF
TGTGCCAGCAGGGGGACTAGCGGGAGATTCTCCTACGAGCAGTACTTC
>few|TRBJ2-1|-|TRBV10-3
CAISEETAAEQFF
TGTGCCATCAGTGAGGAGACAGCCGCGGAACAGTTCTTC
>-|TRBJ2-2|-|TRBV20-1
CSARGFRPGELFF
TGCAGTGCTAGAGGGTTCCGCCCCGGGGAGCTGTTTTTT